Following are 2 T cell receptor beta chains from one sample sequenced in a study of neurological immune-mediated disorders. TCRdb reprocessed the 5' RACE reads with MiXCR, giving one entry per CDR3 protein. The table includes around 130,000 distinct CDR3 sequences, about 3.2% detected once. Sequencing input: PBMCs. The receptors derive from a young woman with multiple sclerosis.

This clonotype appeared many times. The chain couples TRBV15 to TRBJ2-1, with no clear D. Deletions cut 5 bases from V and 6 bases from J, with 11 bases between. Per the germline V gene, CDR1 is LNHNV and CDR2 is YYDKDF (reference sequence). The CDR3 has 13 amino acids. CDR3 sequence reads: CATSARATNEQFF. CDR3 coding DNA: TGTGCCACCAGCGCTCGAGCCACCAATGAGCAGTTCTTC.

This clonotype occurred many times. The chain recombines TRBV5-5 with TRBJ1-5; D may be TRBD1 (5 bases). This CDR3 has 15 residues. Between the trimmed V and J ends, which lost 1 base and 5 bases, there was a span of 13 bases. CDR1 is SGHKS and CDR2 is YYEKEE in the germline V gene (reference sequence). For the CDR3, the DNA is TGTGCCAGCAGCTTGTCGGGCAGGGCGGATCAGCCCCAGCATTTT. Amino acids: CASSLSGRADQPQHF. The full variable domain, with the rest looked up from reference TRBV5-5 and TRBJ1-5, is DAGVTQSPTHLIKTRGQQVTLRCSPISGHKSVSWYQQVLGQGPQFIFQYYEKEERGRGNFPDRFSARQFPNYSSELNVNALLLGDSALYLCASSLSGRADQPQHFGDGTRLSIL.